The present entry profiles one T cell receptor beta chain with its context. The antigen is not known. The record originates from a study of cytomegalovirus exposure and HLA in healthy donors. With 60 Vbeta and 13 Jbeta primers, the PCR was carried out. Clones were read by immunoSEQ multiplex PCR, and TCRdb kept only the in-frame ones, dropping some. Among about 170,000 clones listed, over 70% were seen once. Notes on the study in general: A later analysis showed HLA-associated TCR beta chains outstripping equally common others in clonal expansion.

The CDR3 contains 15 residues. V lost 1 base, J lost 3 bases, and 7 bases lay in between. Germline assignment: CDR1 SGHAT and CDR2 FQNNGV. This chain joins TRBV11-2 and TRBJ1-6; D uncertain. Sequencing input: PBMCs. The source of this sequence is a female donor in good health and CMV-seronegative. The CDR3 DNA reads as TGTGCCAGCAGCTTAGTGTCAGACTATAATTCACCCCTCCACTTT. Its protein is CASSLVSDYNSPLHF.